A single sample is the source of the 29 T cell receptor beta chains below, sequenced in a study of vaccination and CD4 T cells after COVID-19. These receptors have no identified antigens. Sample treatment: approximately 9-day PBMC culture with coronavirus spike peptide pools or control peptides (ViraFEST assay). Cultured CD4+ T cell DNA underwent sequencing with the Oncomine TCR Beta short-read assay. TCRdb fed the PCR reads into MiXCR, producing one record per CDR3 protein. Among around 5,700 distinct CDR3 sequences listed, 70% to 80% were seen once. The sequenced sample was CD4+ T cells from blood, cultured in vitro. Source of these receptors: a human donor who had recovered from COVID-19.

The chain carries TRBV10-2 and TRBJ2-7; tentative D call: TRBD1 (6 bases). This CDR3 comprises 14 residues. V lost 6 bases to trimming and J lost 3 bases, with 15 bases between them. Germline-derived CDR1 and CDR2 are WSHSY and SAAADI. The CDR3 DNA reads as TGCGCCAGCAGGGGGCAGGGGCTCATCTACGAGCAGTACTTC. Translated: CASRGQGLIYEQYF.

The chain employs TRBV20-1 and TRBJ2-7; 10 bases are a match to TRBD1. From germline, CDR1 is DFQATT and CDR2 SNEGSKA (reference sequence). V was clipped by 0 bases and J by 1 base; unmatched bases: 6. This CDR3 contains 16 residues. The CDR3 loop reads CSARDLGQGVSYEQYF. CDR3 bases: TGCAGTGCTAGAGATCTTGGACAGGGGGTATCCTACGAGCAGTACTTC.

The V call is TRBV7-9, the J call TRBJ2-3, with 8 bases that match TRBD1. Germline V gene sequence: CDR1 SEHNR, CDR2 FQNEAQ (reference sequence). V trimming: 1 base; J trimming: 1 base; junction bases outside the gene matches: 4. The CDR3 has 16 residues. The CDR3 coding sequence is TGTGCCAGCAGCTTAGGACAGGGGATTGGCACAGATACGCAGTATTTT. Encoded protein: CASSLGQGIGTDTQYF.

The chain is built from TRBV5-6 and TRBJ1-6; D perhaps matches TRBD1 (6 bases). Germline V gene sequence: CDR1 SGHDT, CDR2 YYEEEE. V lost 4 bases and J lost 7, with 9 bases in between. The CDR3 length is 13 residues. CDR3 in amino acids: CASSPGQNSPLHF. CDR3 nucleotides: TGTGCCAGCAGCCCCGGACAGAATTCACCCCTCCACTTT.

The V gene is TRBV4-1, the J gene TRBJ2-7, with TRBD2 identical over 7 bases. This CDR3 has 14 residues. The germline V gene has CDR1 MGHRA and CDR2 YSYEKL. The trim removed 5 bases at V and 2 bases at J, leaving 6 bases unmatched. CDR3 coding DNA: TGCGCCAGCAGCAAGGGACTAACTGCCTACGAGCAGTACTTC. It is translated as CASSKGLTAYEQYF.

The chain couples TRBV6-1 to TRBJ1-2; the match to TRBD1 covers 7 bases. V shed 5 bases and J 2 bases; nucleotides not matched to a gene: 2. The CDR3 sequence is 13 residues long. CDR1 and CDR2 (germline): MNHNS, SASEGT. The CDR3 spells CASSPGQNYGYTF. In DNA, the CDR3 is TGTGCCAGCAGTCCGGGACAGAACTATGGCTACACCTTC.

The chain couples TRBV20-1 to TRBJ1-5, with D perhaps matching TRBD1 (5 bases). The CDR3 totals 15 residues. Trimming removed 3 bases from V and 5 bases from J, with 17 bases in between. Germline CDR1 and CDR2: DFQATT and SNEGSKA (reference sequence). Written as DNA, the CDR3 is TGCAGTGCTAGCCCGCCGGGGTCGGGGGATCAGCCCCAGCATTTT. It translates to CSASPPGSGDQPQHF.

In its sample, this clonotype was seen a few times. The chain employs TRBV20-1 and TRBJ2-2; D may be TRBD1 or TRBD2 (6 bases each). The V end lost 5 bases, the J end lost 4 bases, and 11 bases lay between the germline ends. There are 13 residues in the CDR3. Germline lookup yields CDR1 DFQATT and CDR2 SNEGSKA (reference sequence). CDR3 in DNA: TGCAGTGCTCGGGGGCCCTCCACCGGGGAGCTGTTTTTT. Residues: CSARGPSTGELFF.

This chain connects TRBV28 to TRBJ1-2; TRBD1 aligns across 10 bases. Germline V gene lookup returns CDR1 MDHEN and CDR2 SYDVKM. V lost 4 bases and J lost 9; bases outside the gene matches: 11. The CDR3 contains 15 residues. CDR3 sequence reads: CASSSNTGTGDRYTF. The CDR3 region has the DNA TGTGCCAGCAGTTCAAATACCGGGACAGGGGACCGCTACACCTTC.

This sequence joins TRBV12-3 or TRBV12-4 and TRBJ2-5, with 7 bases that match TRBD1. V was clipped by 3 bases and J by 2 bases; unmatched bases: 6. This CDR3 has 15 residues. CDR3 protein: CASSLTGMAQETQYF. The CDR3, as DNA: TGTGCCAGCAGTTTGACAGGGATGGCGCAAGAGACCCAGTACTTC.

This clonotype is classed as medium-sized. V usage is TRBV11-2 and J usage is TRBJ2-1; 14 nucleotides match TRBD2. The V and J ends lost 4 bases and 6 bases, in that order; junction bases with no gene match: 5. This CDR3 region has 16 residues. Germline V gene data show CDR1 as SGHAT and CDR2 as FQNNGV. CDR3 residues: CASSSQGLAGANEQFF. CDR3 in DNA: TGTGCCAGCAGCTCGCAGGGACTAGCGGGAGCCAATGAGCAGTTCTTC.

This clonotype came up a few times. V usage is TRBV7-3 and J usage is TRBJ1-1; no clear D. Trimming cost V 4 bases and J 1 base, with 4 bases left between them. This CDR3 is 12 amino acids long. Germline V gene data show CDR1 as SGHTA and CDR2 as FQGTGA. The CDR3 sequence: CASSSKNTEAFF. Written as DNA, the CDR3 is TGTGCCAGCAGCTCAAAGAACACTGAAGCTTTCTTT. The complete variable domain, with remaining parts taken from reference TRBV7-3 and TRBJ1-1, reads GAGVSQTPSNKVTEKGKYVELRCDPISGHTALYWYRQSLGQGPEFLIYFQGTGAADDSGLPNDRFFAVRPEGSVSTLKIQRTERGDSAVYLCASSSKNTEAFFGQGTRLTVV.

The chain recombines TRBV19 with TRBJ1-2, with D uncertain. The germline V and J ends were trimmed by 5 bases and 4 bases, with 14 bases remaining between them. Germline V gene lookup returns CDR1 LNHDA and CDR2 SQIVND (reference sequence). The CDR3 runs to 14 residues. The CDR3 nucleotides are TGTGCCAGTAGTGGTCTCGGGGTTGTCTATGGCTACACCTTC. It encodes CASSGLGVVYGYTF.

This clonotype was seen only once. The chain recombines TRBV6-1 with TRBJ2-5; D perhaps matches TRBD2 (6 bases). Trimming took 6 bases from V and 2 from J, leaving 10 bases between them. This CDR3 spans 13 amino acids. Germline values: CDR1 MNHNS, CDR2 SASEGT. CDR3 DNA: TGTGCCAGCAGCGGGGGACTGCAAGAGACCCAGTACTTC. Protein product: CASSGGLQETQYF.

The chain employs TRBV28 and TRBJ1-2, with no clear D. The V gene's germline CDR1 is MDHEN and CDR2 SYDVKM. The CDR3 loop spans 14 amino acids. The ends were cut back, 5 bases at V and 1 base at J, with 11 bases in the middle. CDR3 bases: TGTGCCAGCAGTGGATCTCCCCTTAACTATGGCTACACCTTC. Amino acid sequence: CASSGSPLNYGYTF.

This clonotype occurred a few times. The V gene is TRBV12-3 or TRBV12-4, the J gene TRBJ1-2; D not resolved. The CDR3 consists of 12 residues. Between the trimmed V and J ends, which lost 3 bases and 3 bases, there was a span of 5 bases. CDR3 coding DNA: TGTGCCAGCAGTTTGGCAGACTATGGCTACACCTTC. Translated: CASSLADYGYTF.

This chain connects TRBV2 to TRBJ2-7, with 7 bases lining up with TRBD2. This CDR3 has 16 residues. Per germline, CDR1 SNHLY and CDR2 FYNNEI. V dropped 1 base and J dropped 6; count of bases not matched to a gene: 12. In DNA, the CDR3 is TGTGCCAGCAGTGAAGAAGGCGGGGGAGGATATGGCGAGCAGTACTTC. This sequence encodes CASSEEGGGGYGEQYF.

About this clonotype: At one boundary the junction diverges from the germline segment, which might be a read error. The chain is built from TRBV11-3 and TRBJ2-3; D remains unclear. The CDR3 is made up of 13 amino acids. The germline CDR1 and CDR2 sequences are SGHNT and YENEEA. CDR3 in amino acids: CTSSLTGTDTQYF. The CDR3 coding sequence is TGTACCAGCAGCTTGACGGGCACAGATACGCAGTATTTT.

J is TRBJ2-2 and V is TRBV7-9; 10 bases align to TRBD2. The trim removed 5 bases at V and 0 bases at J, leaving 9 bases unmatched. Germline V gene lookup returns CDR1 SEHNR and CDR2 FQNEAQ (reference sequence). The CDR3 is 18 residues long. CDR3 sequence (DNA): TGTGCCAGCAGCCGGAACTTGGGACTAGCGACGAACACCGGGGAGCTGTTTTTT. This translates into CASSRNLGLATNTGELFF.

The CDR3 sequence: CASRGAIRSSQPQHF. The CDR3 DNA follows: TGTGCCAGCAGGGGAGCCATTCGGTCCTCTCAGCCCCAGCATTTT. The V call is TRBV6-1, the J call TRBJ1-5; D gene uncertain. This CDR3 spans 15 amino acids. Germline assignment: CDR1 MNHNS and CDR2 SASEGT. With 6 bases removed from V and 6 bases from J, the gap between germline ends came to 18 bases.

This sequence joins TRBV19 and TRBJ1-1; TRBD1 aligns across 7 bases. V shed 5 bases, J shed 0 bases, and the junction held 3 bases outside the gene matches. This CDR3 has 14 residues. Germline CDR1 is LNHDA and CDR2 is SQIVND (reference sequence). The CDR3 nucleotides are TGTGCCAGTAGTCGTACAGGGGTGAACACTGAAGCTTTCTTT. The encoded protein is CASSRTGVNTEAFF.

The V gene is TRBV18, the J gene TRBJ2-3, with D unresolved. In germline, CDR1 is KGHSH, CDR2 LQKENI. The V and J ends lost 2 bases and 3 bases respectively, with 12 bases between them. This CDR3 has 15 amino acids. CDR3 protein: CASSPGSDPTDTQYF. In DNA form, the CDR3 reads TGTGCCAGCTCACCAGGATCGGATCCAACAGATACGCAGTATTTT.

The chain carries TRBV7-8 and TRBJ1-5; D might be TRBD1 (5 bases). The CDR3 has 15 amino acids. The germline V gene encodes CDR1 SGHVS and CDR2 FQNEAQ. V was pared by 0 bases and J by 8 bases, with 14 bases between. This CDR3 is CASSLAPGPKEPQHF. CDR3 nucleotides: TGTGCCAGCAGCTTAGCTCCGGGACCCAAGGAGCCCCAGCATTTT. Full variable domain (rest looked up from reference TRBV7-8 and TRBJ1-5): GAGVSQSPRYKVAKRGQDVALRCDPISGHVSLFWYQQALGQGPEFLTYFQNEAQLDKSGLPSDRFFAERPEGSVSTLKIQRTQQEDSAVYLCASSLAPGPKEPQHFGDGTRLSIL.

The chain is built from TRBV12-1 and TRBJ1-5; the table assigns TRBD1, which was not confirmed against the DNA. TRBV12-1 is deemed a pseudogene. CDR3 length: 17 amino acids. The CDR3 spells CASSQTGLGVSNQPQHF. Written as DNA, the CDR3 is TGTGCCAGCAGCCAAACAGGGCTGGGGGTTAGCAATCAGCCCCAGCATTTT.

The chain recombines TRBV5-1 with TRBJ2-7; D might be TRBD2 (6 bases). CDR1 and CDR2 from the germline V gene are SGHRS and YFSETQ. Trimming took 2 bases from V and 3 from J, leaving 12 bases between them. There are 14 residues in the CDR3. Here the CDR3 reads CASSFDGSGYEQYF. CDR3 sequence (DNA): TGCGCCAGCAGCTTTGATGGTAGCGGCTACGAGCAGTACTTC. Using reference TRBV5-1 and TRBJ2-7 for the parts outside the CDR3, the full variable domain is KAGVTQTPRYLIKTRGQQVTLSCSPISGHRSVSWYQQTPGQGLQFLFEYFSETQRNKGNFPGRFSGRQFSNSRSEMNVSTLELGDSALYLCASSFDGSGYEQYFGPGTRLTVT.

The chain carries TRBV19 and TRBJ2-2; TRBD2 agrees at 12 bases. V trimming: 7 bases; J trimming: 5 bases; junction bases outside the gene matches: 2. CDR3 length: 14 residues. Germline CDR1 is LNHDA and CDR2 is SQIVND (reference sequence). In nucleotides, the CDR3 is TGTGCCAGTATCGGACTAGCGGGGACCGGGGAGCTGTTTTTT. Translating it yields CASIGLAGTGELFF.

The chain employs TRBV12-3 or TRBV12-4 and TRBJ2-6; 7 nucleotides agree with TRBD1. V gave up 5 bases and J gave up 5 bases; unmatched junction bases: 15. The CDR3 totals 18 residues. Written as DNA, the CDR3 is TGTGCCAGCAGTGGCCGGACAGGTTTATCTCTCTGGGCCAACGTCCTGACTTTC. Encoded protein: CASSGRTGLSLWANVLTF.

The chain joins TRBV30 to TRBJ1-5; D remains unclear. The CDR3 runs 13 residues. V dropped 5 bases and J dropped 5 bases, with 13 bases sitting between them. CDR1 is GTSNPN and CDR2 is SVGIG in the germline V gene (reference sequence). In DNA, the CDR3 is TGTGCCTGGTCCGGGAGGACCGATCAGCCCCAGCATTTT. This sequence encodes CAWSGRTDQPQHF. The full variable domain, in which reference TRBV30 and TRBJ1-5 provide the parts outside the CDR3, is SQTIHQWPATLVQPVGSPLSLECTVEGTSNPNLYWYRQAAGRGLQLLFYSVGIGQISSEVPQNLSASRPQDRQFILSSKKLLLSDSGFYLCAWSGRTDQPQHFGDGTRLSIL.

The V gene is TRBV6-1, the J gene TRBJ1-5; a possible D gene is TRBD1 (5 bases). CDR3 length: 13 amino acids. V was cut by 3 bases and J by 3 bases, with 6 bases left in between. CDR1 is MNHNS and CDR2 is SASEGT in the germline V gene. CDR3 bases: TGTGCCAGCAGTGACAGGGTCAATCAGCCCCAGCATTTT. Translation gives CASSDRVNQPQHF.